A selection of T cell receptor beta chains follows, all from one sample in a study of blood T cell repertoires in COVID-19. Sequenced by immunoSEQ multiplex PCR; TCRdb stores in-frame clones only, minus some. The data show roughly 240,000 clones, 80% to 90% seen once. Sequencing was done on a sample of PBMCs or T cells enriched from blood (not recorded which). The receptor set was obtained from a young woman with acute COVID-19. Each CDR3 is given with its conserved first and last residue. The D gene is left open where the match is weak. Size is omitted from some rows. Given values are once, few, many or a class for expanded clones.

>NA|NA|TRBV10-2|TRBJ1-1
CASSEGSTEAFF
TGCGCCAGCAGTGAGGGGAGCACTGAAGCTTTCTTT
>NA|NA|TRBV5-4|TRBJ1-2
CASSLDVLRQRGYTF
TGTGCCAGCAGCTTGGACGTGTTAAGGCAGCGGGGCTACACCTTC
>NA|NA|TRBV18|TRBJ2-5
CASSLFVREGETQYF
TGTGCCAGCTCACTTTTCGTCAGGGAAGGAGAGACCCAGTACTTC
>NA|NA|TRBV18|TRBJ1-5
CASSTTGGSGNQPQHF
TGTGCCAGCTCCACGACCGGAGGCAGTGGCAATCAGCCCCAGCATTTT
>NA|NA|TRBV9|TRBJ1-2
CASSPRGVYYGYTF
TGTGCCAGCAGCCCTCGGGGGGTGTACTATGGCTACACCTTC
>NA|NA|TRBV12-5|TRBJ1-4
CASGLTTTNNEKLFF
TGTGCTAGTGGTTTAACAACCACGAATAATGAAAAACTGTTTTTT
>TRBD2|NA|TRBV12-5|TRBJ2-2
CASGPWGGRAGELFF
TGTGCTAGTGGTCCCTGGGGGGGTCGGGCCGGGGAGCTGTTTTTT
>TRBD1|NA|TRBV10-3|TRBJ2-7
CAISAPGQGFYEQYF
TGTGCCATCAGTGCACCGGGACAGGGTTTCTACGAGCAGTACTTC
>TRBD2|NA|TRBV4-3|TRBJ2-2
CASSQATSGGNTGELFF
TGCGCCAGCAGCCAAGCTACTAGCGGGGGAAACACCGGGGAGCTGTTTTTT
>TRBD1|NA|TRBV6-6|TRBJ1-1
CASSSQGEMNTEAFF
TGTGCCAGCAGTTCTCAGGGGGAGATGAACACTGAAGCTTTCTTT
>NA|NA|TRBV20-1|TRBJ1-3
CSAGGGNTIYF
TGCAGTGCCGGGGGGGGTAACACCATATATTTT
>TRBD1|NA|TRBV4-1|TRBJ2-3
CASSQAAGGTGPGDTQYF
TGCGCCAGCAGCCAAGCGGCCGGCGGGACAGGCCCGGGAGATACGCAGTATTTT
>NA|once|TRBV6-5|TRBJ2-7
CASTPKEEAYYEQYF
TGTGCCAGCACACCAAAGGAAGAGGCCTACTACGAGCAGTACTTC
>TRBD1|NA|TRBV5-4|TRBJ1-2
CASSLENRGLDYGYTF
TGTGCCAGCAGCTTGGAAAACAGGGGGCTCGACTATGGCTACACCTTC
>TRBD1|NA|TRBV27|TRBJ1-4
CASSPGTATNEKLFF
TGTGCCAGCAGTCCCGGGACAGCAACTAATGAAAAACTGTTTTTT
>TRBD2|NA|TRBV6-6|TRBJ2-5
CASSLTSGVQTQYF
TGTGCCAGCAGTCTGACTAGCGGGGTGCAGACCCAGTACTTC
>TRBD1|NA|TRBV4-1|TRBJ1-6
CASSQPGQGPVYDF
TGCGCCAGCAGCCAACCGGGACAGGGTCCAGTGTACGACTTT
>NA|NA|TRBV19|TRBJ1-5
CASSIGGGAINQPQHF
TGTGCCAGTAGTATAGGGGGAGGGGCCATCAATCAGCCCCAGCATTTT
>NA|NA|TRBV12-3/TRBV12-4|TRBJ1-6
CASSLLGDSPLHF
TGTGCCAGCAGTTTGCTGGGAGACTCACCCCTCCACTTT
>NA|NA|TRBV11-2|TRBJ1-2
CASSLAEGYGYTF
TGTGCCAGCAGCCTGGCGGAGGGCTATGGCTACACCTTC
>TRBD1|NA|TRBV7-9|TRBJ2-2
CASSSLRTGSAGELFF
TGTGCCAGCAGCAGCCTAAGGACAGGGAGCGCCGGGGAGCTGTTTTTT
>NA|NA|TRBV6-5|TRBJ1-1
CASSPGTGRVTEAFF
TGTGCCAGCAGCCCCGGGACGGGGAGGGTCACTGAAGCTTTCTTT
>NA|few|TRBV12-3/TRBV12-4|TRBJ1-2
CASSPTGGYGYTF
TGTGCCAGCAGCCCGACAGGAGGTTATGGCTACACCTTC
>TRBD2|NA|TRBV30|TRBJ2-2
CAWRVSSGGKTGELFF
TGTGCCTGGAGGGTTTCTAGCGGGGGAAAAACCGGGGAGCTGTTTTTT
>NA|once|TRBV21-1|TRBJ1-3
CASSRDIDRVGNTIYF
TGTGCCAGCAGCAGAGACATTGACAGGGTTGGAAACACCATATATTTT
>NA|NA|TRBV5-1|TRBJ2-2
CASSLGSRTDLGELFF
TGCGCCAGCAGCTTGGGTTCAAGGACAGACCTCGGGGAGCTGTTTTTT
>TRBD1|NA|TRBV19|TRBJ2-7
CASSPGQGRTYEQYF
TGTGCCAGTAGTCCCGGACAGGGAAGGACCTACGAGCAGTACTTC
>TRBD2|NA|TRBV18|TRBJ2-3
CASSPILAGTTDTQYF
TGTGCCAGCTCACCAATCCTAGCGGGGACGACAGATACGCAGTATTTT
>NA|NA|TRBV6-4|TRBJ1-4
CASSDRMGEKLFF
TGTGCCAGCAGTGACAGGATGGGCGAAAAACTGTTTTTT
>NA|NA|TRBV30|TRBJ2-2
CAWATGNTGELFF
TGTGCCTGGGCGACAGGGAACACCGGGGAGCTGTTTTTT
>NA|NA|TRBV12-3/TRBV12-4|TRBJ2-1
CASSSDRNNEQFF
TGTGCCAGCAGTTCCGACAGAAACAATGAGCAGTTCTTC
>NA|once|TRBV19|TRBJ2-6
CASSFRETTGANVLTF
TGTGCCAGTAGTTTTCGGGAAACCACTGGGGCCAACGTCCTGACTTTC
>NA|NA|TRBV7-2|TRBJ2-5
CASSFGTRETQYF
TGTGCCAGCAGCTTTGGGACACGGGAGACCCAGTACTTC
>NA|NA|TRBV27|TRBJ1-1
CASSPRQDRVTEAFF
TGTGCCAGCAGTCCCAGACAGGATCGGGTCACTGAAGCTTTCTTT
>NA|NA|TRBV20-1|TRBJ2-5
CSATYLETQYF
TGCAGTGCTACATACTTAGAGACCCAGTACTTC
>NA|NA|TRBV4-1|TRBJ1-1
CASSHHRKAEAFF
TGCGCCAGCAGCCACCACAGGAAGGCTGAAGCTTTCTTT
>NA|NA|TRBV4-1|TRBJ1-3
CASSRSGTGNTIYF
TGCGCCAGCAGCCGGTCAGGGACTGGAAACACCATATATTTT
>NA|NA|TRBV20-1|TRBJ2-7
CSASLPGRAYEQYF
TGCAGTGCTAGTTTGCCCGGCAGGGCCTACGAGCAGTACTTC
>TRBD1|NA|TRBV6-5|TRBJ1-2
CASSYGQGDGYTF
TGTGCCAGCAGTTACGGGCAGGGGGATGGCTACACCTTC
>NA|NA|TRBV7-9|TRBJ1-1
CASSLGEGSEAFF
TGTGCCAGCAGCTTAGGTGAGGGATCTGAAGCTTTCTTT
>NA|once|TRBV10-2|TRBJ1-6
CASSEQGFSPLHF
TGCGCCAGCAGTGAGCAGGGATTCTCACCCCTCCACTTT
>NA|once|TRBV11-1|TRBJ2-3
CASSLALGTTDTQYF
TGTGCCAGCAGCTTAGCCCTGGGGACAACAGATACGCAGTATTTT
>NA|NA|TRBV5-1|TRBJ2-1
CASSSIRGALYNEQFF
TGCGCCAGCAGCTCTATACGGGGGGCCTTGTACAATGAGCAGTTCTTC
>NA|NA|TRBV30|TRBJ1-2
CARSSAGSGYTF
TGTGCCCGATCCTCGGCGGGGTCTGGCTACACCTTC
>NA|NA|TRBV10-3|TRBJ1-5
CAISGSSNQPQHF
TGTGCCATCTCGGGGAGTAGCAATCAGCCCCAGCATTTT
>NA|NA|TRBV12-5|TRBJ2-5
CASGLWETQETQYF
TGTGCTAGTGGTTTGTGGGAGACACAAGAGACCCAGTACTTC
>TRBD1|NA|TRBV5-1|TRBJ1-6
CASSWTGSGSNSPLHF
TGCGCCAGCAGCTGGACAGGGTCTGGGTCGAATTCACCCCTCCACTTT
>TRBD1|NA|TRBV7-9|TRBJ1-2
CASSLSLNRGYGYTF
TGTGCCAGCAGCTTATCCCTCAACAGGGGGTATGGCTACACCTTC
>NA|once|TRBV6-5|TRBJ2-5
CASTRGAGETQYF
TGTGCCAGCACTCGGGGGGCTGGGGAGACCCAGTACTTC
>NA|NA|TRBV2|TRBJ1-1
CASRHMNTEAFF
TGTGCCAGCAGGCACATGAACACTGAAGCTTTCTTT
>NA|few|TRBV10-3|TRBJ1-5
CAISESGGRDNQPQHF
TGTGCCATCAGTGAGTCCGGGGGGAGAGACAATCAGCCCCAGCATTTT
>NA|NA|TRBV12-3/TRBV12-4|TRBJ1-6
CASSGYNSPLHF
TGTGCCAGCAGCGGCTATAATTCACCCCTCCACTTT